These 3 T cell receptor beta chains came from one sample sequenced in a study of cytomegalovirus exposure and HLA in healthy donors. Use of 60 Vbeta and 13 Jbeta primers characterized the PCR. TCRdb keeps only in-frame clones here, not all; method: immunoSEQ multiplex PCR. The sample contains around 180,000 clones, nearly 80% of which appear only once. Sequences were obtained from PBMCs. The receptor set was obtained from a woman aged 30 to 39 in good health and CMV-seropositive.

This chain uses TRBV7-9 with TRBJ2-7, with D perhaps matching TRBD1 (6 bases). V was shortened by 5 bases and J by 5 bases, with 13 bases between the two germline ends. Germline CDR1 is SEHNR and CDR2 is FQNEAQ (reference sequence). This CDR3 spans 13 amino acids. The CDR3 DNA sequence: TGTGCCAGCAGCCCCCAGGGGATCCACGAGCAGTACTTC. This codes for CASSPQGIHEQYF.

The CDR3: CASSPAKLRGNNEQFF. The CDR3 bases are TGCGCCAGCAGCCCAGCGAAATTGCGGGGGAACAATGAGCAGTTCTTC. V gene TRBV4-3 combines with J gene TRBJ2-1; TRBD2 agrees at 7 bases. With V trimmed by 4 bases and J by 5 bases, 11 bases remained unmatched. This CDR3 has 16 residues. Germline loops: CDR1 LGHNA, CDR2 YSLEER.

This clone was detected a few times. This chain joins TRBV9 and TRBJ2-7; perhaps TRBD2 as D (6 bases). Deletions cut 0 bases from V and 1 base from J, with 8 bases between. Germline CDR1 is SGDLS and CDR2 is YYNGEE. The CDR3 is 14 amino acids. The CDR3 DNA is TGTGCCAGCAGCGTAGCGGGACTTTCCTACGAGCAGTACTTC. It translates to CASSVAGLSYEQYF.